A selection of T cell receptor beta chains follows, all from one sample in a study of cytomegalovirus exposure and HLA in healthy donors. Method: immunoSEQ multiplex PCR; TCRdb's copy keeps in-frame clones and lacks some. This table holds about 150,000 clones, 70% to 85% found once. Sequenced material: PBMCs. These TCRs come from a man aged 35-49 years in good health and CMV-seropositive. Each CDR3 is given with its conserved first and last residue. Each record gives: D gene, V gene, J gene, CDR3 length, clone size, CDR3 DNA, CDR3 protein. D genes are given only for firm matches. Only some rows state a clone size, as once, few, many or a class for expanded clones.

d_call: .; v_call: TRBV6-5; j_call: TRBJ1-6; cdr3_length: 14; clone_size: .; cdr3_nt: TGTGCCAGCAGTTCCCGGGGAAGGAGTTCACCCCTCCACTTT; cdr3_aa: CASSSRGRSSPLHF
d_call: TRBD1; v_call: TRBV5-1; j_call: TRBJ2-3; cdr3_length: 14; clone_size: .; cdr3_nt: TGCGCCAGCAGCCTCCAGGGGGCCACAGATACGCAGTATTTT; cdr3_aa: CASSLQGATDTQYF
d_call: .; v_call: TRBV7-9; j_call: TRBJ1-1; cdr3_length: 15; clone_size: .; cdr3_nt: TGTGCCAGCAGCCCGATCGGGGGATACGGCACTGAAGCTTTCTTT; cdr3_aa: CASSPIGGYGTEAFF
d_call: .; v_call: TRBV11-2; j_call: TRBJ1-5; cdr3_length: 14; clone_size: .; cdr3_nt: TGTGCCAGCAGCTTAGACCGGGGTAATCAGCCCCAGCATTTT; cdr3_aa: CASSLDRGNQPQHF
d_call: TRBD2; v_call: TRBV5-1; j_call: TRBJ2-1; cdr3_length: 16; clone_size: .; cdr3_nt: TGCGCCAGCAGCTTGGAGGCAGCGGGAGAGGTCGATGAGCAGTTCTTC; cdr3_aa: CASSLEAAGEVDEQFF
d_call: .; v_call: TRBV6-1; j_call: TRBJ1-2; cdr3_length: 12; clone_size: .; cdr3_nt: TGTGCCAGCAGTGGCAGGGGCTATGGCTACACCTTC; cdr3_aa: CASSGRGYGYTF
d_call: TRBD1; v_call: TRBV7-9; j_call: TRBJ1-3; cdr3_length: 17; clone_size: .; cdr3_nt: TGTGCCAGCAGCTTAGGACAGGGGACCCTATCTGGAAACACCATATATTTT; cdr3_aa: CASSLGQGTLSGNTIYF
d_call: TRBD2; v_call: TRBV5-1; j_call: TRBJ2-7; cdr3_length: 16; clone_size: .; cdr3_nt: TGCGCCAGCAGCTTGGAACGAGCGGGAGAAGGATACGAGCAGTACTTC; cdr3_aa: CASSLERAGEGYEQYF
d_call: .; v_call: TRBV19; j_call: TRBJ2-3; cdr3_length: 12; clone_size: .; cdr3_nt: TGTGCCAGTAGTTACAGGGCAAATACGCAGTATTTT; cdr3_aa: CASSYRANTQYF
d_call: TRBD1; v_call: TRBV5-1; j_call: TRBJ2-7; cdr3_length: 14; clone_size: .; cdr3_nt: TGCGCCAGCAGCTCAGGGACAGTCTTCTACGAGCAGTACTTC; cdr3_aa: CASSSGTVFYEQYF
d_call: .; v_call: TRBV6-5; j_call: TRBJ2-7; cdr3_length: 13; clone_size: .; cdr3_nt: TGTGCCAGCAGGAGGAATAGGGGTTACGAGCAGTACTTC; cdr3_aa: CASRRNRGYEQYF
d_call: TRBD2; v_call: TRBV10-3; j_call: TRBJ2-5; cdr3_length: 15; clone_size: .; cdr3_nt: TGTGCCACAGGGCGCCGGGAGGGAGAGCGGGAGACCCAGTACTTC; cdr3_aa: CATGRREGERETQYF
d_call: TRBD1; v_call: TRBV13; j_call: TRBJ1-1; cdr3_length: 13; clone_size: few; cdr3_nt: TGTGCCAGCAGCCGGGGACAGGGAAATCGGGCTTTCTTT; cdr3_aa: CASSRGQGNRAFF
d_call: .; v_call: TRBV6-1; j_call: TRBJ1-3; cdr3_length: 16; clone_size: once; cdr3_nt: TGTGCCAGCAGTGAATCAAGGTACAGGAACGGAAACACCATATATTTT; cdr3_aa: CASSESRYRNGNTIYF
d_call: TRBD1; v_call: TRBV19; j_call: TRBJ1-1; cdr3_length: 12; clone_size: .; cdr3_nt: TGTGCCAGTAGTCTCGGACAGGGTCGCGCTTTCTTT; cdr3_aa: CASSLGQGRAFF
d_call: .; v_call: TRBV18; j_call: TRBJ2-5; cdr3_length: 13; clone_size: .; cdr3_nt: TGTGCCAGCTCACCATCCAGTCAAGAGACCCAGTACTTC; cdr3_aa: CASSPSSQETQYF
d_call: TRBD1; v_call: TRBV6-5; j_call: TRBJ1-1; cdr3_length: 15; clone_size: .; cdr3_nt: TGTGCCAGCAGTTACTCCGGACAGGTCATCACTGAAGCTTTCTTT; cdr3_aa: CASSYSGQVITEAFF
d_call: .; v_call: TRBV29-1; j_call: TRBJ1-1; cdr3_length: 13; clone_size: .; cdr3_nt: TGCAGCGCCCTCGGACACTCGAACACTGAAGCTTTCTTT; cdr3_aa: CSALGHSNTEAFF
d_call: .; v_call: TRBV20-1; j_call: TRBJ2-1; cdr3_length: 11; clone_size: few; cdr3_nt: TGCAGTGCTAGAGAAGCGGAAGAGCAGTTCTTC; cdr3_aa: CSAREAEEQFF
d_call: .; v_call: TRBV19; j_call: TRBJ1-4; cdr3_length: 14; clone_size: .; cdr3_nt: TGTGCCACTCGAGAACGAGCAACTAATGAAAAACTGTTTTTT; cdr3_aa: CATRERATNEKLFF
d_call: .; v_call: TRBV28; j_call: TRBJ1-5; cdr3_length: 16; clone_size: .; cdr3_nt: TGTGCCAGCAGTTTTCCCCGACAGTATAGCAATCAGCCCCAGCATTTT; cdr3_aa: CASSFPRQYSNQPQHF
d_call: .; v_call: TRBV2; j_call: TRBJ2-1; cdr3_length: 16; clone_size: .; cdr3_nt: TGTGCCAGCAGCGCCCCTCGCAGCGGCCCTTCCCATGAGCAGTTCTTC; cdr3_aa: CASSAPRSGPSHEQFF
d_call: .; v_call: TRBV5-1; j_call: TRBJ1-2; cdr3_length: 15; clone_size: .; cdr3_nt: TGCGCCAGCAGCTGGACGCGGGGGGCGGACTATGGCTACACCTTC; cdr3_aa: CASSWTRGADYGYTF
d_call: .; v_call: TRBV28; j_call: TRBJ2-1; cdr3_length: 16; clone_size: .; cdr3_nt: TGTGCCAGCAGTTCCCTGACAGGGAGGACCTACAATGAGCAGTTCTTC; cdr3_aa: CASSSLTGRTYNEQFF
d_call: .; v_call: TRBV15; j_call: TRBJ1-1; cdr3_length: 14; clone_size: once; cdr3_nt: TGTGCCACCAGCAGTCGCCGAGGCGACGAGAAAGCTTTCTTT; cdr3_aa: CATSSRRGDEKAFF
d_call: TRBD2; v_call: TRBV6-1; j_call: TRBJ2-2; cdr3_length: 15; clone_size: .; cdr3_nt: TGTGCCAGTAGCCCCCTATCGGGAGGCACCGGGGAGCTGTTTTTT; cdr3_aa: CASSPLSGGTGELFF
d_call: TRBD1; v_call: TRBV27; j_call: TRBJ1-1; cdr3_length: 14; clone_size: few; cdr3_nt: TGTGCCAGCAGCCGGGACAGCTACGTACTTGAAGCTTTCTTT; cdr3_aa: CASSRDSYVLEAFF
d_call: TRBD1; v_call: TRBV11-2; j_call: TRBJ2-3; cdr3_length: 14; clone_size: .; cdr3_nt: TGTGCCAGCAGCGCTGGACAGGAGGCAGATACGCAGTATTTT; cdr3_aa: CASSAGQEADTQYF
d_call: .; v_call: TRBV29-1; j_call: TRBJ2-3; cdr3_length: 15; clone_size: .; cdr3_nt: TGCAGCGTTGGAGGGGGTAGCGGGAGCACAGATACGCAGTATTTT; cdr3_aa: CSVGGGSGSTDTQYF
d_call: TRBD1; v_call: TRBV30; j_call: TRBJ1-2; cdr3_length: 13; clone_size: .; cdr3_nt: TGTGCCTGGAGTGTAGAATCTCGACAGGGGGCGGACTTC; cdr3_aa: CAWSVESRQGADF
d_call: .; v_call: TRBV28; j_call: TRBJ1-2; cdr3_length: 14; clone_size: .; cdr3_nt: TGTGCCAGCATCATGGCAGGGGCCTTCTATGGCTACACCTTC; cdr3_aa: CASIMAGAFYGYTF
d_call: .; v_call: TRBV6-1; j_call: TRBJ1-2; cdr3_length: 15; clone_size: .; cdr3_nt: TGTGCCAGCAGCCCGCCAGGACAGAAGAACTATGGCTACACCTTC; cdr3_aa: CASSPPGQKNYGYTF
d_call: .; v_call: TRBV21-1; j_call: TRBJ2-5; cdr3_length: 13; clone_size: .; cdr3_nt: TGTGCCAGCAGCAATAGTTTCCAAGAGACCCAGTACTTC; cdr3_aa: CASSNSFQETQYF
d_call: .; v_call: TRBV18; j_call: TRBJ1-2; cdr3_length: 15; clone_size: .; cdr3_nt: TGTGCCAGCTCACCAATGGGGGCAAGGGACTATGGCTACACCTTC; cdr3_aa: CASSPMGARDYGYTF
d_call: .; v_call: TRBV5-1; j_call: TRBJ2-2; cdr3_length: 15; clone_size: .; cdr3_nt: TGCGCCAGCAGCTTGGGACTCGTGAACACCGGGGAGCTGTTTTTT; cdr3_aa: CASSLGLVNTGELFF
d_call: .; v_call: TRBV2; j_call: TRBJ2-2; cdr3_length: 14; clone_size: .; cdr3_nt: TGTGCCAGCAGGAAGGACACGAACACCGGGGAGCTGTTTTTT; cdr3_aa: CASRKDTNTGELFF